This T cell receptor (beta chain) is drawn from a study of T cells in Graves' hyperthyroidism and ophthalmopathy (dated by TCRdb to between 2018 and 2021). Background for the entire study: Peripheral blood was sampled at the time of initial diagnosis, prior to any treatment. TCR V-J signatures able to tell the groups apart were searched for in a discovery cohort of 95 to 100 patients, of whom 43 had Graves' ophthalmopathy and under 65 had stable Graves' hyperthyroidism. An independent validation cohort of fewer than 20 hyperthyroidism patients and approximately 16 patients who later progressed to ophthalmopathy tested prospective prediction of ophthalmopathy. The approximately 95 discovery patients were divided at random into training and test sets in a 7:3 ratio. In several Graves' hyperthyroidism patients, the study also compared T-cell repertoires from thyroid tissue with T-cell repertoires from blood. Once sampling was done, hyperthyroidism patients were given methimazole at a starting dose of 30 mg daily, whereas ophthalmopathy patients were given high-dose intravenous methylprednisolone. The paper describes TCR Vbeta CDR3 sequencing of 120 to 150 peripheral blood samples, made up of roughly 45 ophthalmopathy patients, some 76 hyperthyroidism patients and about 17 progressor patients. The paper's findings and limits, for the study overall: No statistical method was used to set the sample size in advance, and investigators knew the group allocation. Ophthalmopathy was separated from stable hyperthyroidism by a 13 V-J signature model, with around 88% sensitivity and 81% to 83% specificity obtained in cross-validation and 80%/75% obtained in testing. In validation, the model predicted progression to ophthalmopathy with 55% to 71% sensitivity and 72% to 85% specificity, a median of about 6.7 months before onset. Most expanded thyroid clonotypes (frequency above 0.001) were also found in blood, which suggests that blood repertoires may mirror thyroid immune responses.

Notes on this clonotype: No antigen is known for it. Base qualities are not at hand, and no much larger clone is one base apart.

TCR beta CDR3 regions were amplified from RNA transcripts. The first round of RT-PCR for the TCR CDR3 was performed with the HTBI primer set and the Qiagen OneStep RT-PCR kit. A second multiplex PCR round built the libraries, followed by size selection and purification. The libraries were sequenced on an Illumina HiSeq2000 using paired-end 100 bp reads. Processing in the source paper ran as follows. SOAPnuke was used to process the raw data, removing reads that contained adapters or uncalled bases, had a mean Phred below 15, or lacked an exact match to the constant primer or identifier. High-quality paired reads were merged with COPE v1.2.5, and unique nucleotide sequences were defined as clonotypes. MiTCR v1.1 was used to align clonotypes to the IMGT TRBV, TRBD and TRBJ reference segments. The analysis was restricted to V-J combinations with a frequency above 0.0001, which together covered about 99% of the repertoires. A TCS score was defined as the ratio of F50 (clonal expansion) to E x V (chaos), with BLOSUM62-based TCRdist applied between CDR3 peptides within each V-J. Welch's t-statistics and random forest reduced just over 500 V-J features to 13, which were used in a naive Bayes classifier (R e1071). TCRdb applied fastp at Q25 and MiXCR to the public reads, then kept only in-frame beta chains. Merged by CDR3 protein, the rows form single entries marked with the most common genes and DNA. TCRdb, not the original authors, processed these V and J calls. The sample records about 400,000 distinct CDR3 sequences, around 13% of which are singletons. The leading ten clones occupy roughly a fifth of the sample.

In the ophthalmopathy patients, disease was moderately to severely active, with a Clinical Activity Score of 3 or more, a NOSPECS grade of 4 or more, and a duration of less than 3 months. Patients with uncontrolled infections, other autoimmune diseases, pregnancy or lactation were excluded. Diagnoses were established on the basis of clinical symptoms, serum thyroxine and TRAb, thyroid ultrasound, and orbital computed tomography. Ficoll-Paque density gradient centrifugation was used to isolate PBMCs from about 10 ml of fresh peripheral blood. Trizol reagent was used to extract total RNA, and RNA quality was then checked on an Agilent 2100 Bioanalyzer. CDR1 and CDR2 are read off the germline V gene as LGHNA and YNFKEQ. V is trimmed back by 2 bases and J by 5 bases, and the junction contains 13 bases that no gene match accounts for. Spanning cysteine to phenylalanine, the CDR3 consists of 17 amino acids. Left in the record is the CDR3 DNA by itself, 51 bases read in frame from the first base.

The material sequenced was blood. Recombination joined TRBV4-2 with TRBJ2-5; 8 middle bases align to TRBD2. This sequence originates from a woman aged 25 to 45 with Graves' ophthalmopathy. The CDR3: CASSQNPYAGGLETQYF. The DNA sequence is TGTGCCAGCAGCCAAAACCCCTATGCGGGGGGCCTGGAGACCCAGTACTTC.